This T cell receptor (beta chain) was observed in a study of blood T cells in healthy people across ages. Alongside a J-beta primer mix, a sample-barcoded 5' primer served in a second PCR lasting roughly 7 to 11 cycles. TCRdb re-called the 5' RACE reads through MiXCR, storing one row per CDR3 protein. The repertoire holds over 1,500,000 distinct CDR3 sequences, with about 49% as singletons. CDR1 is SEHNR and CDR2 is FQNEAQ in the germline V gene (reference sequence). The length of the CDR3 is 14 residues. The chain couples TRBV7-9 to TRBJ2-1, with 9 bases lining up with TRBD2. Sequenced: blood. This sequence was found in a woman between 35 and 50 years old in good health. CDR3: CAGEAGGSYNEQFF. In DNA form, the CDR3 reads TGTGCTGGAGAAGCGGGGGGTTCCTACAATGAGCAGTTCTTC.